This TCR beta chain was identified during a study of cytomegalovirus exposure and HLA in healthy donors. The PCR made use of 60 Vbeta and 13 Jbeta primers. Clones were read by immunoSEQ multiplex PCR, and TCRdb kept only the in-frame ones, dropping some. In the table there are 100,000 to 150,000 clones, about 80% of which are singletons. Findings and limits, study-wide: Reports described diagnosis of cytomegalovirus status by the classifier as highly specific and sensitive. Reportedly, HLA-A and HLA-B alleles of most subjects were accurately predicted from TCR beta. With later analysis, a missense DCLRE1C variant became linked to TCR beta V- and J-gene trimming. It was assumed in the presence/absence analyses that sequencing depth was roughly uniform across donors.

As to this clone: The antigen is unknown.

Germline lookup yields CDR1 KGHSH and CDR2 LQKENI. Trimming removed 2 bases from V and 5 bases from J; junction bases left unmatched: 2. This CDR3 has 13 residues. The V and J genes are TRBV18 and TRBJ1-2; TRBD1 aligns across 7 bases. The sequenced sample consisted of PBMCs. The sequence was collected from a man aged 35-49 years in good health and CMV-seronegative. The CDR3 DNA reads TGTGCCAGCTCACCATACAGGGGTTATGGCTACACCTTC. Translated, it gives CASSPYRGYGYTF.